This T cell receptor (beta chain) was captured in a study of cytomegalovirus exposure and HLA in healthy donors. The length of the CDR3 is 17 residues. V was shortened by 5 bases and J by 3 bases, with 22 bases between the two germline ends. CDR1 SGHAT and CDR2 FQNNGV come from the germline V gene. The PCR ran on 60 Vbeta and 13 Jbeta primers. The data were produced by immunoSEQ multiplex PCR, yet TCRdb's version contains in-frame clones alone and is incomplete. The data show 130,000 or so clones, 8% to 9.5% seen once. Material: PBMCs. The J gene is TRBJ1-1, the V gene TRBV11-2; D might be TRBD1 (6 bases). The TCR was taken from a man aged 40-49 years in good health and CMV-seronegative. For the CDR3, the DNA is TGTGCCAGCAGCCCTTGGCGCCCTCAGGGGAGCGACACTGAAGCTTTCTTT. This gives the protein CASSPWRPQGSDTEAFF.